The entry that follows covers one T cell receptor (beta chain) sequence. As yet, its antigen is unknown. The sample comes from a study of cytomegalovirus exposure and HLA in healthy donors. V lost 6 bases and J lost 0; bases outside the gene matches: 6. The germline CDR1 and CDR2 sequences are SGDLS and YYNGEE. The CDR3 has 15 amino acids. Primers: 60 Vbeta forward and 13 Jbeta reverse. Produced via immunoSEQ multiplex PCR; TCRdb's table is partial and in-frame only. Of under 100,000 clones listed, over 70% are singletons. The study's findings and limits: A highly shared variant cluster was judged a likely technical artifact. Later analysis demonstrated an association between a missense DCLRE1C variant and TCR beta V- and J-gene trimming. The productive fraction for most TCR beta V segments was about 87% or about 30% in an earlier analysis. HLA alleles showed associations with 15,000 to 20,000 TCR beta sequences in a later analysis, at a 0.05 false discovery rate.

This TCR was sampled from a middle-aged man in good health and CMV-seronegative. The sample was PBMCs. V is TRBV9 and J is TRBJ2-1, with 7 bases identical to TRBD2. CDR3 DNA sequence: TGTGCCAGCACCCCCAGCGGGGCCTCCTACAATGAGCAGTTCTTC. This gives the protein CASTPSGASYNEQFF.